Below, 26 T cell receptor beta chains from the same sample are listed, as sequenced in a study of T-cell memory formation after mild COVID-19. TCRdb processed the 5' RACE reads anew with MiXCR; each CDR3 protein has one entry. The sample shows under 250,000 distinct CDR3 sequences, 25% to 35% of them seen only once. Sequencing used PBMCs or a T cell subset sorted from them (not recorded which). The receptors come from an adult woman who had mild COVID-19 (a few samples of this study predate the infection). Cell type and time point are not known.

The V gene is TRBV7-9, the J gene TRBJ1-5, with unresolved D. CDR1 and CDR2 (germline): SEHNR, FQNEAQ (reference sequence). The CDR3 is 16 residues long. Trimming shortened V by 1 base and J by 0 bases, and 10 bases separated the two germline ends. The CDR3 nucleotides read TGTGCCAGCAGCTTAGTTGGGCAGCTTAGCAATCAGCCCCAGCATTTT. As protein: CASSLVGQLSNQPQHF.

The V and J genes are TRBV2 and TRBJ2-1; 8 nucleotides agree with TRBD2. The CDR3 length is 16 residues. With V trimmed by 0 bases and J by 5 bases, 6 bases remained unmatched. Germline-derived CDR1 and CDR2 are SNHLY and FYNNEI. As DNA, the CDR3 is TGTGCCAGCAGTGAAGCGCCGGGACTAGTCGACAATGAGCAGTTCTTC. Its translation is CASSEAPGLVDNEQFF.

Only a few counts were recorded for this clonotype. V is TRBV29-1 and J is TRBJ2-3; D ambiguous. Germline lookup yields CDR1 SQVTM and CDR2 ANQGSEA. The CDR3 contains 13 residues. The V end lost 3 bases, the J end lost 7 bases, and 14 bases lay between the germline ends. CDR3 in amino acids: CSVDREFANTQYF. The CDR3 region has the DNA TGCAGCGTTGATCGCGAGTTTGCAAATACGCAGTATTTT.

This clonotype was observed many times. This chain uses TRBV24-1 with TRBJ2-2; TRBD1 agrees at 8 bases. The CDR3 consists of 17 residues. Germline V CDR1 and CDR2: KGHDR, SFDVKD. Trimming took 6 bases from V and 1 from J; bases not matched to a gene: 9. This CDR3 is CATSSGQGSGNTGELFF. CDR3 sequence (DNA): TGTGCCACCAGTTCAGGACAGGGATCGGGGAACACCGGGGAGCTGTTTTTT.

This clonotype was counted at least ten times. The J gene is TRBJ1-4, the V gene TRBV10-3; D perhaps matches TRBD1 (6 bases). The germline V gene has CDR1 ENHRY and CDR2 SYGVKD. The CDR3 is made up of 18 amino acids. The V and J ends lost 4 bases and 0 bases respectively, with 18 bases between them. The CDR3 DNA follows: TGTGCCATCAGTGTCGGCAGGGGAGGAGGAACAACTAATGAAAAACTGTTTTTT. Amino acid sequence: CAISVGRGGGTTNEKLFF.

The gene calls are TRBV20-1 and TRBJ1-4; D is perhaps TRBD1 (6 bases). CDR3 size: 13 residues. Trimming took 1 base from V and 12 from J, leaving 15 bases between them. Germline loops: CDR1 DFQATT, CDR2 SNEGSKA (reference sequence). CDR3 nucleotides: TGCAGTGCTAGAGTCCGTGGACCAGGGGAACTGTTTTTT. Translating gives CSARVRGPGELFF.

The chain employs TRBV18 and TRBJ2-5; D remains ambiguous. V lost 3 bases and J lost 1, with 9 bases in between. Looked up from germline, CDR1 is KGHSH and CDR2 is LQKENI. The CDR3 contains 14 residues. CDR3 loop: CASSPDGSQETQYF. The CDR3 nucleotides are TGTGCCAGCTCACCGGACGGTTCCCAAGAGACCCAGTACTTC. Combining the CDR3 with reference TRBV18 and TRBJ2-5 gives the whole variable domain NAGVMQNPRHLVRRRGQEARLRCSPMKGHSHVYWYRQLPEEGLKFMVYLQKENIIDESGMPKERFSAEFPKEGPSILRIQQVVRGDSAAYFCASSPDGSQETQYFGPGTRLLVL.

CDR3 nucleotides: TGTGCCACCAGTGATTTCCTCGGGTACAATGAGCAGTTCTTC. This codes for CATSDFLGYNEQFF. The chain carries TRBV24-1 and TRBJ2-1; D not certain. V lost 1 base and J lost 4, with 7 bases in between. The CDR3 has 14 amino acids. The germline CDR1 and CDR2 sequences are KGHDR and SFDVKD.

The J gene is TRBJ2-4, the V gene TRBV7-9, with 7 bases matching TRBD1. This CDR3 comprises 17 residues. CDR1 and CDR2 from the germline V gene are SEHNR and FQNEAQ (reference sequence). The V gene end was trimmed by 3 bases and the J gene end by 0 bases; junction bases not matched to a gene: 8. DNA of the CDR3: TGTGCCAGCAGCTTGTCGACAGGGAAGACAGCCAAAAACATTCAGTACTTC. This gives the protein CASSLSTGKTAKNIQYF.

The genes are TRBV9 and TRBJ2-3, with a weak D call TRBD2 (6 bases). CDR1 is SGDLS and CDR2 is YYNGEE in the germline V gene. The V gene lost 0 bases and the J gene lost 1 base, with 12 bases spanning the gap. The CDR3 spans 16 residues. The CDR3 DNA follows: TGTGCCAGCAGCGTAGGAGGGACTTTGCGCACAGATACGCAGTATTTT. Translation: CASSVGGTLRTDTQYF.

The V and J genes are TRBV20-1 and TRBJ2-3, with D unclear. Per germline, CDR1 DFQATT and CDR2 SNEGSKA (reference sequence). The CDR3 loop spans 13 amino acids. V was shortened by 1 base and J by 2 bases, with 7 bases between the two germline ends. CDR3 sequence (DNA): TGCAGTGCTAGAGTTGAGTACACAGATACGCAGTATTTT. Its protein is CSARVEYTDTQYF.

In its sample, this clonotype was seen a few times. V is TRBV18 and J is TRBJ1-5, with D possibly matching TRBD1 (5 bases). This CDR3 is 16 amino acids long. Per the germline V gene, CDR1 is KGHSH and CDR2 is LQKENI. V gave up 2 bases and J gave up 0 bases, with 11 bases separating them. CDR3 bases: TGTGCCAGCTCACCAGGAGTCAGGGATAGCAATCAGCCCCAGCATTTT. This sequence encodes CASSPGVRDSNQPQHF.

V usage is TRBV6-5 and J usage is TRBJ2-3; D unresolved. Trimming pared 2 bases from V and 2 bases from J, leaving 11 bases between. Germline CDR1 and CDR2: MNHEY and SVGAGI. The CDR3 has 15 residues. In nucleotides, the CDR3 is TGTGCCAGCAGTTACCTCAGGAGTTACACAGATACGCAGTATTTT. It codes for CASSYLRSYTDTQYF.

This clonotype was detected a few times. The chain has TRBV10-3 and TRBJ2-7; D unresolved. V was clipped by 2 bases and J by 2 bases, with 7 bases between them. CDR1 is ENHRY, CDR2 SYGVKD, per germline. CDR3 size: 13 residues. CDR3 sequence (DNA): TGTGCCATCAGTGAGGACGGAACCTACGAGCAGTACTTC. Amino acid sequence: CAISEDGTYEQYF.

The V call is TRBV7-9, the J call TRBJ2-5; possibly TRBD1 for D (5 bases). This CDR3 has 16 residues. With 4 bases removed from V and 2 bases from J, the gap between germline ends came to 17 bases. CDR1 SEHNR and CDR2 FQNEAQ come from the germline V gene (reference sequence). The CDR3 DNA sequence: TGTGCCAGCAGCTCCTACCCCGACAGCGCTCAAGAGACCCAGTACTTC. It translates to CASSSYPDSAQETQYF. The entire variable domain, with the rest obtained from reference TRBV7-9 and TRBJ2-5, is as follows: DTGVSQNPRHKITKRGQNVTFRCDPISEHNRLYWYRQTLGQGPEFLTYFQNEAQLEKSRLLSDRFSAERPKGSFSTLEIQRTEQGDSAMYLCASSSYPDSAQETQYFGPGTRLLVL.

The chain recombines TRBV24-1 with TRBJ2-1, with 9 positions matching TRBD2. The CDR3 extends over 16 amino acids. The V segment lost 4 bases and the J segment 3 bases; nucleotides outside the gene matches: 6. Per germline, CDR1 KGHDR and CDR2 SFDVKD. CDR3 amino acids: CATSDQTSGRYNEQFF. The CDR3 region has the DNA TGTGCCACCAGTGACCAGACTAGCGGACGCTACAATGAGCAGTTCTTC.

In its sample, this clonotype was seen a few times. The chain links TRBV9 to TRBJ2-5; maybe TRBD2 (5 bases). V was cut by 1 base and J by 4 bases, with 17 bases left in between. The CDR3 has 16 residues. Germline CDR1 is SGDLS and CDR2 is YYNGEE. CDR3 in amino acids: CASSVRAVIYGETQYF. Here the CDR3 DNA reads TGTGCCAGCAGCGTAAGAGCGGTAATATACGGAGAGACCCAGTACTTC.

The chain links TRBV27 to TRBJ2-1, with D perhaps matching TRBD1 (6 bases). The CDR3 consists of 15 residues. Germline CDR1 is MNHEY and CDR2 is SMNVEV (reference sequence). V shed 0 bases and J shed 6 bases, with 12 bases lying between them. CDR3 sequence reads: CASSLSGAGFNEQFF. CDR3 DNA: TGTGCCAGCAGTTTATCGGGGGCAGGATTCAATGAGCAGTTCTTC.

The genes are TRBV7-9 and TRBJ1-5; D unresolved. The CDR3 is 15 amino acids. Germline V gene data show CDR1 as SEHNR and CDR2 as FQNEAQ (reference sequence). The V end lost 4 bases, the J end lost 7 bases, and 17 bases lay between the germline ends. CDR3 DNA: TGTGCCAGCAGCTCTTCGAGTGAAGTAGGCCAGCCCCAGCATTTT. Protein: CASSSSSEVGQPQHF.

The table lists this clonotype with many counts. The chain combines TRBV7-2 with TRBJ1-5; D remains unclear. The V and J ends lost 6 bases and 3 bases respectively, with 6 bases between them. This CDR3 contains 12 residues. Per germline, CDR1 SGHTA and CDR2 FQGNSA. The CDR3 loop reads CASSDFNQPQHF. The DNA of the CDR3 is TGTGCCAGCAGTGACTTCAATCAGCCCCAGCATTTT. Together with reference TRBV7-2 and TRBJ1-5, the CDR3 gives the full variable domain: GAGVSQSPSNKVTEKGKDVELRCDPISGHTALYWYRQSLGQGLEFLIYFQGNSAPDKSGLPSDRFSAERTGGSVSTLTIQRTQQEDSAVYLCASSDFNQPQHFGDGTRLSIL.

The chain joins TRBV27 to TRBJ1-3; D is possibly TRBD1 (5 bases). Trimming removed 8 bases from V and 3 bases from J, with 14 bases in between. The CDR3 covers 14 residues. Germline V gives CDR1 MNHEY, CDR2 SMNVEV (reference sequence). In DNA form, the CDR3 reads TGTGCCAGCCGACCCGGGGGAGGTGGAAACACCATATATTTT. Protein sequence: CASRPGGGGNTIYF.

J is TRBJ2-1 and V is TRBV7-2; 14 bases map to TRBD2. Germline CDR1 reads SGHTA; CDR2 reads FQGNSA. Germline trimming cut 5 bases from V and 8 bases from J; bases unmatched to any gene: 11. This CDR3 region has 17 residues. Written as DNA, the CDR3 is TGTGCCAGCAGCCCGCGACTAGCGGGGGGGCTTCTAGATGAGCAGTTCTTC. It yields the protein CASSPRLAGGLLDEQFF.

The sample holds a few counts of this clonotype. This chain uses TRBV6-6 with TRBJ1-3; D remains unclear. V lost 4 bases and J 0 bases, leaving 10 bases between the germline ends. Per germline, CDR1 MNHNY and CDR2 SVGAGI (reference sequence). The CDR3 is 15 residues long. CDR3 in amino acids: CASSFGPSSGNTIYF. Here the CDR3 DNA reads TGTGCCAGCAGTTTCGGGCCGAGCTCTGGAAACACCATATATTTT.

V is TRBV7-3 and J is TRBJ2-2, with TRBD2 matching 7 bases. Trimming took 0 bases from V and 7 from J; bases not matched to a gene: 5. The CDR3 is made up of 15 amino acids. Germline-derived CDR1 and CDR2 are SGHTA and FQGTGA. The CDR3 region is CASSLTGGGDGELFF. The CDR3 DNA is TGTGCCAGCAGCTTAACGGGCGGGGGAGACGGGGAGCTGTTTTTT.

The table lists this clonotype with a few counts. V is TRBV29-1 and J is TRBJ2-3; TRBD2 is a possible D gene (6 bases). The CDR3 is 17 amino acids. Germline-derived CDR1 and CDR2 are SQVTM and ANQGSEA. V was cut by 2 bases and J by 2 bases, with 20 bases left in between. Here the CDR3 DNA reads TGCAGCGTTGAACCCCGCGGTAGCGGATTGATCACAGATACGCAGTATTTT. It encodes CSVEPRGSGLITDTQYF.

This clonotype turned up a few times. This chain joins TRBV20-1 and TRBJ2-1; TRBD2 matches 7 bases. V dropped 3 bases and J dropped 7; count of bases not matched to a gene: 9. The CDR3 sequence is 14 residues long. Germline V CDR1 and CDR2: DFQATT, SNEGSKA (reference sequence). The CDR3 bases are TGCAGTGCTAGTTCGAGCGGGGAAATTAATGAGCAGTTCTTC. The encoded protein is CSASSSGEINEQFF.